The 9 T cell receptor beta chains listed next were all sequenced from one sample in a study of blood T cell repertoires in COVID-19. Assay: immunoSEQ multiplex PCR; the TCRdb copy retains only in-frame clones and omits some. The sample carries around 130,000 clones, 84% recorded once. Sequencing was carried out using PBMCs or T cells enriched from blood (not recorded which). The source of these receptors is a woman between 18 and 30 years old who had been exposed to COVID-19.

J is TRBJ1-2 and V is TRBV30; the match to TRBD1 covers 7 bases. After removal of 3 bases from V and 4 bases from J, the junction contained 5 bases not matched to a gene. Germline V gene data show CDR1 as GTSNPN and CDR2 as SVGIG (reference sequence). CDR3 size: 13 residues. The CDR3 spells CAWSATGTYGYTF. CDR3 nucleotide sequence: TGTGCCTGGAGCGCGACAGGGACCTATGGCTACACCTTC.

In DNA form, the CDR3 reads TGCGCCAGCAGCTTGGGACAGGACGGGACTAGCGGGAGCTACGAGCAGTACTTC. Translation: CASSLGQDGTSGSYEQYF. The chain joins TRBV5-1 to TRBJ2-7, with TRBD2 matching 14 bases. The CDR3 sequence is 18 residues long. The germline CDR1 and CDR2 sequences are SGHRS and YFSETQ. Unmatched junction bases numbered 8, after V lost 0 bases and J lost 3 bases.

The J gene is TRBJ1-1, the V gene TRBV11-2; D is ambiguous. The V and J ends lost 1 base and 3 bases respectively, with 9 bases between them. Germline-derived CDR1 and CDR2 are SGHAT and FQNNGV. The CDR3 is made up of 14 amino acids. CDR3 amino acids: CASSLAGRDTEAFF. As DNA, the CDR3 is TGTGCCAGCAGCTTAGCGGGAAGGGACACTGAAGCTTTCTTT.

The chain links TRBV19 to TRBJ1-5; a possible D gene is TRBD1 (5 bases). The germline V gene has CDR1 LNHDA and CDR2 SQIVND (reference sequence). The CDR3 runs to 16 residues. Trimming removed 0 bases at V and 0 bases at J, with 9 bases between. CDR3 nucleotide sequence: TGTGCCAGTAGTATAGAAGGGGCCCATAGCAATCAGCCCCAGCATTTT. It yields the protein CASSIEGAHSNQPQHF.

The V gene is TRBV11-1, the J gene TRBJ2-3, with a tentative D call TRBD2 (7 bases). CDR1 is SGHAT, CDR2 FQDESV, per germline (reference sequence). The CDR3 totals 16 residues. The ends were cut back, 5 bases at V and 1 base at J, with 16 bases in the middle. The CDR3 here is CASSISGGRGTDTQYF. Written as DNA, the CDR3 is TGTGCCAGCAGCATTTCGGGGGGCCGCGGCACAGATACGCAGTATTTT. Based on the CDR3 plus reference TRBV11-1 and TRBJ2-3, the full variable domain is EAEVAQSPRYKITEKSQAVAFWCDPISGHATLYWYRQILGQGPELLVQFQDESVVDDSQLPKDRFSAERLKGVDSTLKIQPAELGDSAMYLCASSISGGRGTDTQYFGPGTRLTVL.

This clone appeared once. V is TRBV4-1 and J is TRBJ1-1; 7 nucleotides match TRBD1. Germline CDR1 is MGHRA and CDR2 is YSYEKL. The CDR3 covers 20 residues. Trimming cost V 2 bases and J 0 bases; bases outside gene matches: 18. The CDR3 DNA is TGCGCCAGCAGCCAAATCCCACCAGGGGGGTCGTACTCGTTGAACACTGAAGCTTTCTTT. It specifies CASSQIPPGGSYSLNTEAFF.

J is TRBJ1-4 and V is TRBV7-9; 8 positions agree with TRBD1. With V trimmed by 4 bases and J by 7 bases, 8 bases remained unmatched. The CDR3 is 15 amino acids. The germline V gene has CDR1 SEHNR and CDR2 FQNEAQ (reference sequence). Here the CDR3 reads CASSSWTGRGEKLFF. CDR3 bases: TGTGCCAGCAGCTCATGGACAGGGAGGGGTGAAAAACTGTTTTTT.

The chain is built from TRBV28 and TRBJ2-1; 10 bases are a match to TRBD2. Looked up from germline, CDR1 is MDHEN and CDR2 is SYDVKM. Germline trimming cut 3 bases from V and 6 bases from J; bases unmatched to any gene: 5. There are 15 residues in the CDR3. CDR3 residues: CASSFFLAGVNEQFF. The CDR3 DNA is TGTGCCAGCAGTTTTTTTCTAGCGGGAGTCAATGAGCAGTTCTTC. The full variable domain, in which reference TRBV28 and TRBJ2-1 provide the parts outside the CDR3, is DVKVTQSSRYLVKRTGEKVFLECVQDMDHENMFWYRQDPGLGLRLIYFSYDVKMKEKGDIPEGYSVSREKKERFSLILESASTNQTSMYLCASSFFLAGVNEQFFGPGTRLTVL.

V is TRBV20-1 and J is TRBJ2-3; D possibly corresponds to TRBD2 (5 bases). This CDR3 is built from 13 residues. The germline CDR1 and CDR2 sequences are DFQATT and SNEGSKA (reference sequence). Between the trimmed V and J ends, which lost 3 bases and 0 bases, there was a span of 7 bases. Written as DNA, the CDR3 is TGCAGTGCTAGTGGCGGGAGCACAGATACGCAGTATTTT. Its translation: CSASGGSTDTQYF.